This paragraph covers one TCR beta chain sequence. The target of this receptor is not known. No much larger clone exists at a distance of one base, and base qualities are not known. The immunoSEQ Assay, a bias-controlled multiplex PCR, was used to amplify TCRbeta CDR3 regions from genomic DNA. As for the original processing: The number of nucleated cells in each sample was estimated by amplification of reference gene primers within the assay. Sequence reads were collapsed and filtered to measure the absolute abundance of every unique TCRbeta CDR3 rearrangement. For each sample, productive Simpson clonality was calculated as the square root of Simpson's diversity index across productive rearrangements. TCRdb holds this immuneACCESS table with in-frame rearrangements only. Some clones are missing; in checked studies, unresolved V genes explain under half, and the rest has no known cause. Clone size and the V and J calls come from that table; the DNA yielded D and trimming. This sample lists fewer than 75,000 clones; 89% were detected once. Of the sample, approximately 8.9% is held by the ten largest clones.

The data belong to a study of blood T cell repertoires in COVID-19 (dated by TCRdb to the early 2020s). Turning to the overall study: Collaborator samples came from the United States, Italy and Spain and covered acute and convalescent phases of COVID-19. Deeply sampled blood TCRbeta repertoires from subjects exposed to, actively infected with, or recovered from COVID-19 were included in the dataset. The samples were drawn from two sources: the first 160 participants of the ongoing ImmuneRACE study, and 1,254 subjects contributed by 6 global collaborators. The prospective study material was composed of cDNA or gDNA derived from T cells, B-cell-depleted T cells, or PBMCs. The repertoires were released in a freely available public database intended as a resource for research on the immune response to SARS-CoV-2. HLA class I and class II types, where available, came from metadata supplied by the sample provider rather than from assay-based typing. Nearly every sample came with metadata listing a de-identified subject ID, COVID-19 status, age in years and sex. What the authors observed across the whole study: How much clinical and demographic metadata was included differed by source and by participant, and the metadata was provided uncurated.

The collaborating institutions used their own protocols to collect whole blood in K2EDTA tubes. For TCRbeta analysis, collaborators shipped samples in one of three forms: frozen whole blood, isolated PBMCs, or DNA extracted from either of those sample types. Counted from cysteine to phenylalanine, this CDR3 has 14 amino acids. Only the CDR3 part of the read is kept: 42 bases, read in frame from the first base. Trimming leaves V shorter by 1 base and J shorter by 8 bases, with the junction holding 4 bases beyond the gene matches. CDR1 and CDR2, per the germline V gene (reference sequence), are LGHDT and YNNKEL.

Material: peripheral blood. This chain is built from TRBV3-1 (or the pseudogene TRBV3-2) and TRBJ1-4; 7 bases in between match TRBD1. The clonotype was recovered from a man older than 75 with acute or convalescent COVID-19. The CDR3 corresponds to CASSQVQGREKLFF. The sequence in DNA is TGTGCCAGCAGCCAAGTACAGGGGAGGGAAAAACTGTTTTTT.